The sequence of this T cell receptor (beta chain) was determined in a study of PD-L1 blockade in urothelial cancer. The data were produced by immunoSEQ multiplex PCR, yet TCRdb's version contains in-frame clones alone and is incomplete. Among tens of thousands of clones listed, around 88% were seen once. There are a few counts of this clone. Its target is unknown. Trimming left V 10 bases short and J 1 base short, with 20 bases between. The CDR3 sequence is 16 residues long. The study's findings and limits: Below-median pretreatment blood TCR clonality was associated with improved progression-free and overall survival. Tumor-associated TCR clones expanded more in blood at 3 weeks in patients with durable benefit.

As for time point: pretreatment peripheral blood. The TCR was taken from a woman in her sixties with urothelial cancer. Specimen: PBMCs, collected around atezolizumab (anti-PD-L1) treatment. The V call is TRBV23-1, the J call TRBJ1-3; tentative D call: TRBD1 (6 bases). TRBV23-1 is identified as an open reading frame with a role that is uncertain. CDR3 nucleotide sequence: TGCGCCACCACTTCCCCGGGGGGCGGGTCTGGAAACACCATATATTTT. Protein sequence: CATTSPGGGSGNTIYF.